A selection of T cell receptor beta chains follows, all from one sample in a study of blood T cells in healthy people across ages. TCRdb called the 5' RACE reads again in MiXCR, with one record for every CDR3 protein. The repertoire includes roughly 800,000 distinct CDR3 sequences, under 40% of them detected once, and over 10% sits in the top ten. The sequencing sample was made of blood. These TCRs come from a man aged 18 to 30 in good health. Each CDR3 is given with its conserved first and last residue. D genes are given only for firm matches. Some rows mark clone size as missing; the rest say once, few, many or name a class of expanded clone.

CASSYSSQETQYF TGTGCCAGCAGTTATTCGAGTCAAGAGACCCAGTACTTC TRBJ2-5 TRBV12-3/TRBV12-4 NA NA
CASSLSDLGGQYQETQYF TGTGCCAGCAGCTTATCGGACCTCGGCGGACAGTACCAAGAGACCCAGTACTTC TRBJ2-5 TRBV7-9 many NA
CASSSDRGSGANVLTF TGTGCCAGCAGTAGCGACAGGGGCTCTGGGGCCAACGTCCTGACTTTC TRBJ2-6 TRBV6-2/TRBV6-3 many TRBD1
CAIMEDPTGELFF TGTGCCATCATGGAGGATCCCACCGGGGAGCTGTTTTTT TRBJ2-2 TRBV10-3 few NA
CASSLVHSLNTEAFF TGTGCCAGCAGCTTGGTCCACAGCCTGAACACTGAAGCTTTCTTT TRBJ1-1 TRBV7-2 NA NA
CAIRGDRYNSPLHF TGTGCCATCAGGGGGGACAGATATAATTCACCCCTCCACTTT TRBJ1-6 TRBV10-3 NA TRBD1
CSATGRNTEAFF TGCAGCGCGACGGGGAGGAACACTGAAGCTTTCTTT TRBJ1-1 TRBV29-1 NA NA
CSADGLGTDTQYF TGCAGCGCCGATGGACTGGGCACAGATACGCAGTATTTT TRBJ2-3 TRBV29-1 many NA
CSVPGGLLTGQSQYF TGCAGCGTCCCGGGGGGCCTATTGACAGGTCAATCGCAGTACTTC TRBJ2-7 TRBV29-1 many NA
CASSSGTGWNEQFF TGTGCCAGCAGCTCCGGGACGGGGTGGAATGAGCAGTTCTTC TRBJ2-1 TRBV11-1 NA NA
CASRLVASTPAAFF TGTGCCAGCAGATTAGTAGCCTCAACCCCAGCCGCTTTCTTT TRBJ1-1 TRBV7-2 few NA
CASSQGRRASGVTDTQYF TGTGCCAGCAGTCAGGGCCGGCGGGCCAGTGGGGTGACAGATACGCAGTATTTT TRBJ2-3 TRBV9 NA NA
CASRRDISNQPQHF TGTGCCAGCAGGAGAGACATTAGCAATCAGCCCCAGCATTTT TRBJ1-5 TRBV2 NA NA
CASSDIGARTGELFF TGTGCCAGCAGTGATATAGGGGCGAGGACCGGGGAGCTGTTTTTT TRBJ2-2 TRBV2 NA NA
CSASPGQHTEAFF TGCAGTGCTAGCCCTGGACAACACACTGAAGCTTTCTTT TRBJ1-1 TRBV20-1 many NA
CASSSTSLGQGAGYEQYF TGTGCCAGCAGTTCAACATCCTTGGGACAGGGGGCGGGCTACGAGCAGTACTTC TRBJ2-7 TRBV7-9 few TRBD1
CASSQTSGGTLQETQYF TGTGCCAGCAGCCAGACTAGCGGGGGAACCCTCCAAGAGACCCAGTACTTC TRBJ2-5 TRBV7-9 few TRBD2
CASSPRYRGISHTQYF TGTGCCAGCAGTCCCCGGTACAGGGGTATTTCACATACGCAGTATTTT TRBJ2-3 TRBV12-3/TRBV12-4 NA TRBD1
CASRLQEVSTDTQYF TGTGCCAGCAGACTGCAAGAGGTGAGCACAGATACGCAGTATTTT TRBJ2-3 TRBV12-3/TRBV12-4 NA NA
CASSLASSVLNIQYF TGTGCCAGCAGCTTGGCTAGCTCGGTGCTAAACATTCAGTACTTC TRBJ2-4 TRBV7-9 NA NA
CASSFSYGETQYF TGTGCCAGCAGTTTCAGTTACGGTGAGACCCAGTACTTC TRBJ2-5 TRBV12-3/TRBV12-4 few NA
CAIRSSGITGSSYNEQYF TGTGCCATCAGGAGTAGCGGCATAACCGGTTCCTCCTACAATGAGCAGTACTTT TRBJ2-1 TRBV10-3 NA NA
CASSLRDRGPESSYNEQYF TGTGCCAGCAGCTTACGGGACAGGGGGCCGGAAAGCTCCTACAATGAGCAGTACTTC TRBJ2-7 TRBV7-2 NA TRBD1
CAISAKGTGGMNTEAFF TGTGCCATCAGTGCGAAGGGGACAGGGGGCATGAACACTGAAGCTTTCTTT TRBJ1-1 TRBV10-3 NA TRBD1
CASSLQVDRTEMNTEAFF TGCGCCAGCAGCCTCCAGGTTGATAGGACCGAGATGAACACTGAAGCTTTCTTT TRBJ1-1 TRBV5-1 few NA
CASSQDWVDRPWGTEAFF TGTGCCAGCAGCCAAGATTGGGTGGACAGGCCTTGGGGCACTGAAGCTTTCTTT TRBJ1-1 TRBV14 NA TRBD1
CASSLLRENEQYF TGTGCCAGCAGCCTGCTCAGGGAGAACGAGCAGTACTTC TRBJ2-7 TRBV16 NA NA
CASTEQARGVGANVLTF TGTGCCAGCACCGAACAAGCAAGGGGAGTTGGGGCCAACGTCCTGACTTTC TRBJ2-6 TRBV21-1 NA NA
CAISEAVNSGNTIYF TGTGCCATCAGTGAGGCCGTTAACTCTGGAAACACCATATATTTT TRBJ1-3 TRBV10-3 NA NA
CSVSEVAGGYTF TGCAGCGTTTCAGAGGTCGCCGGTGGCTACACCTTC TRBJ1-2 TRBV29-1 NA NA
CASSRIHSTGNNEQYF TGCGCCAGCAGCCGGATACATTCGACAGGGAATAATGAGCAGTACTTC TRBJ2-5 TRBV4-3 NA TRBD1
CASSESRVMNTEAFF TGTGCCAGCAGTGAATCGAGGGTGATGAACACTGAAGCTTTCTTT TRBJ1-1 TRBV2 few NA
CAGSVQGLDTQYF TGTGCCGGCAGCGTTCAAGGGTTAGATACGCAGTATTTT TRBJ2-3 TRBV9 once NA
CATSRGNSGGYQVSYNEQYF TGTGCCACCAGCCGAGGAAATAGCGGGGGGTATCAAGTCTCCTACAATGAGCAGTACTTC TRBJ2-5 TRBV15 NA TRBD2
CASSPAITGEGEKLFF TGTGCCAGCAGCCCTGCCATCACAGGGGAAGGTGAAAAACTGTTTTTT TRBJ1-4 TRBV4-2 few TRBD1
CASSVMKGGQETQYF TGTGCCAGCAGTGTGATGAAGGGGGGGCAAGAGACCCAGTACTTC TRBJ2-5 TRBV2 few NA
CSAGTDTNYGYTF TGCAGTGCCGGGACTGATACTAACTATGGCTACACCTTC TRBJ1-2 TRBV20-1 NA NA
CANRVGGSEETQYF TGTGCCAACAGGGTGGGGGGTTCCGAAGAGACCCAGTACTTC TRBJ2-5 TRBV7-2 NA NA
CASSQVPTGASTDTQYF TGCGCCAGCAGCCAAGTCCCGACAGGAGCTAGCACAGATACGCAGTATTTT TRBJ2-3 TRBV4-1 NA NA
CASSPKGQGLPYEQYF TGTGCCAGCAGCCCAAAAGGACAGGGTCTTCCCTACGAGCAGTACTTC TRBJ2-7 TRBV14 few TRBD1
CASSLETPSPLHF TGTGCCAGCAGCTTAGAGACTCCTTCACCCCTCCACTTT TRBJ1-6 TRBV7-2 many NA
CASSEAARNQPQHF TGTGCCAGCAGTGAAGCGGCCCGGAATCAGCCCCAGCATTTT TRBJ1-5 TRBV2 NA NA
CSVEPENQETQYF TGCAGCGTTGAACCCGAGAACCAAGAGACCCAGTACTTC TRBJ2-5 TRBV29-1 NA NA
CASSPDREDYGYTF TGCGCCAGCAGCCCGGACAGGGAGGACTATGGCTACACCTTC TRBJ1-2 TRBV5-1 NA TRBD1
CASSLTWDGQETQYF TGTGCCAGCAGCTTGACTTGGGACGGCCAAGAGACCCAGTACTTC TRBJ2-5 TRBV7-2 few NA
CASSPLGLNTEAFF TGTGCCAGCTCACCCTTGGGGCTAAACACTGAAGCTTTCTTT TRBJ1-1 TRBV18 NA NA
CASSQGASRSTDTQYF TGCGCCAGCAGCCAAGGTGCCAGCCGTAGCACAGATACGCAGTATTTT TRBJ2-3 TRBV4-3 NA NA
CASSSRLYNEQYF TGTGCCAGCAGCTCCCGGCTCTACAATGAGCAGTACTTC TRBJ2-7 TRBV7-6 once NA
CASSERTSTDTQYF TGTGCCAGCAGTGAACGAACTAGCACAGATACGCAGTATTTT TRBJ2-3 TRBV2 few NA
CASSPRQGSFNTGELFF TGTGCCAGCAGCCCCCGACAGGGGAGCTTTAACACCGGGGAGCTGTTTTTT TRBJ2-2 TRBV7-2 NA TRBD1
CSATAGVNQPQHF TGCAGTGCTACGGCAGGGGTTAATCAGCCCCAGCATTTT TRBJ1-5 TRBV20-1 once NA
CATSRGDGLYEQYF TGTGCCACCAGCAGAGGGGACGGGCTCTACGAGCAGTACTTC TRBJ2-7 TRBV15 NA NA
CSAQAPGWEETQYF TGCAGTGCCCAAGCCCCAGGCTGGGAAGAGACCCAGTACTTC TRBJ2-5 TRBV20-1 NA NA
CASSLSGTVNTEAFF TGTGCCAGCAGTTTATCCGGGACGGTGAACACTGAAGCTTTCTTT TRBJ1-1 TRBV27 few NA